The 2 T cell receptor beta chains in this list originate from one sample, sequenced in a study of cytomegalovirus exposure and HLA in healthy donors. The PCR ran on 60 Vbeta and 13 Jbeta primers. The table came from immunoSEQ multiplex PCR; TCRdb's copy has only in-frame clones and leaves some out. Of about 160,000 clones in the sample, approximately 72% were seen once. The sequenced material came from PBMCs. The receptors were gathered from a female donor in good health and CMV-seronegative.

The chain carries TRBV5-6 and TRBJ2-2; D possibly corresponds to TRBD2 (5 bases). CDR1 and CDR2 (germline): SGHDT, YYEEEE. This CDR3 has 15 residues. Trimming took 1 base from V and 0 from J, leaving 7 bases between them. The CDR3 nucleotides are TGTGCCAGCAGCTTGCGGGGTTCGAACACCGGGGAGCTGTTTTTT. Translation gives CASSLRGSNTGELFF.

The chain is built from TRBV19 and TRBJ1-1; tentative D call: TRBD1 (5 bases). CDR3 length equals 11 residues. The germline CDR1 and CDR2 sequences are LNHDA and SQIVND (reference sequence). V lost 9 bases and J 7 bases, leaving 12 bases between the germline ends. The CDR3 sequence: CASKGLREAFF. The CDR3, as DNA: TGTGCCAGCAAGGGACTGCGTGAAGCTTTCTTT.